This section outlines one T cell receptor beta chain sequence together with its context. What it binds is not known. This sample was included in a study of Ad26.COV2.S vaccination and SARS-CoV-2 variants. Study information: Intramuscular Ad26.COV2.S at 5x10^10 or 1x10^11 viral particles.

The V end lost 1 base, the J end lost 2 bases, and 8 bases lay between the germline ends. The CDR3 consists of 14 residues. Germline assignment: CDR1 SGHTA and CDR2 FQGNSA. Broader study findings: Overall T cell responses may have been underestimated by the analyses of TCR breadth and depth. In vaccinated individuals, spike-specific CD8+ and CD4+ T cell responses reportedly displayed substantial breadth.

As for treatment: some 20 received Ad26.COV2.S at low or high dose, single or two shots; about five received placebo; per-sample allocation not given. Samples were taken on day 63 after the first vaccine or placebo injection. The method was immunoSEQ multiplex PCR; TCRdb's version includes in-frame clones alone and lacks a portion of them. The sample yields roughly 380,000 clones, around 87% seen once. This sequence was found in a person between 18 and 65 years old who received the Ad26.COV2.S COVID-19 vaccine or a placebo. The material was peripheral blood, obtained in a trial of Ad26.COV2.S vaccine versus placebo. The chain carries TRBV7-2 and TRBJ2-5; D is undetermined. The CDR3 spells CASSLVSQQETQYF. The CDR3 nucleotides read TGTGCCAGCAGCTTAGTTTCACAGCAAGAGACCCAGTACTTC.